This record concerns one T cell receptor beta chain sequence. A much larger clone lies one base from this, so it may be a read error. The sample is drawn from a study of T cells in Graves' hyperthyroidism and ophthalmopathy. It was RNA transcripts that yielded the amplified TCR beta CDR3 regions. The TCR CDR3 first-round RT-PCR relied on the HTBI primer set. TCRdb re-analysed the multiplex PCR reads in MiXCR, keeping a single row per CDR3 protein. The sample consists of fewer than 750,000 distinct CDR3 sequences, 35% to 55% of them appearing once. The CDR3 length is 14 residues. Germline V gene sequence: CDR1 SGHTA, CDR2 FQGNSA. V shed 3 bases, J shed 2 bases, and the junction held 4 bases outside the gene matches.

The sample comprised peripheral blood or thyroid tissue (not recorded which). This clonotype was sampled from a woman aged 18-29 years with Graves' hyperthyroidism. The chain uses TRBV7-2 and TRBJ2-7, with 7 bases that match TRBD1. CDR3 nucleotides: TGTGCCAGCAGCTTTAAGCAGGGGGCCTACGAGCAGTACTTC. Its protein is CASSFKQGAYEQYF.